The clone carrying this T cell receptor (beta chain) was observed a few times. Use of 60 Vbeta and 13 Jbeta primers characterized the PCR. Method: immunoSEQ multiplex PCR; TCRdb's copy keeps in-frame clones and lacks some. The sample holds about 57,000 clones, 75% to 85% seen once. Germline V lookup: CDR1 ENHRY, CDR2 SYGVKD. The CDR3 runs to 15 residues. V was pared by 5 bases and J by 1 base, with 14 bases between. The data derive from a study of cytomegalovirus exposure and HLA in healthy donors. This chain uses TRBV10-3 with TRBJ1-1; D unresolved. The sample comprised PBMCs. The receptor comes from a man aged 25-45 years in good health and CMV-seronegative. DNA for the CDR3: TGTGCCATCAGTTCCCCCCAGAACCAGAACACTGAAGCTTTCTTT. Its translation: CAISSPQNQNTEAFF.